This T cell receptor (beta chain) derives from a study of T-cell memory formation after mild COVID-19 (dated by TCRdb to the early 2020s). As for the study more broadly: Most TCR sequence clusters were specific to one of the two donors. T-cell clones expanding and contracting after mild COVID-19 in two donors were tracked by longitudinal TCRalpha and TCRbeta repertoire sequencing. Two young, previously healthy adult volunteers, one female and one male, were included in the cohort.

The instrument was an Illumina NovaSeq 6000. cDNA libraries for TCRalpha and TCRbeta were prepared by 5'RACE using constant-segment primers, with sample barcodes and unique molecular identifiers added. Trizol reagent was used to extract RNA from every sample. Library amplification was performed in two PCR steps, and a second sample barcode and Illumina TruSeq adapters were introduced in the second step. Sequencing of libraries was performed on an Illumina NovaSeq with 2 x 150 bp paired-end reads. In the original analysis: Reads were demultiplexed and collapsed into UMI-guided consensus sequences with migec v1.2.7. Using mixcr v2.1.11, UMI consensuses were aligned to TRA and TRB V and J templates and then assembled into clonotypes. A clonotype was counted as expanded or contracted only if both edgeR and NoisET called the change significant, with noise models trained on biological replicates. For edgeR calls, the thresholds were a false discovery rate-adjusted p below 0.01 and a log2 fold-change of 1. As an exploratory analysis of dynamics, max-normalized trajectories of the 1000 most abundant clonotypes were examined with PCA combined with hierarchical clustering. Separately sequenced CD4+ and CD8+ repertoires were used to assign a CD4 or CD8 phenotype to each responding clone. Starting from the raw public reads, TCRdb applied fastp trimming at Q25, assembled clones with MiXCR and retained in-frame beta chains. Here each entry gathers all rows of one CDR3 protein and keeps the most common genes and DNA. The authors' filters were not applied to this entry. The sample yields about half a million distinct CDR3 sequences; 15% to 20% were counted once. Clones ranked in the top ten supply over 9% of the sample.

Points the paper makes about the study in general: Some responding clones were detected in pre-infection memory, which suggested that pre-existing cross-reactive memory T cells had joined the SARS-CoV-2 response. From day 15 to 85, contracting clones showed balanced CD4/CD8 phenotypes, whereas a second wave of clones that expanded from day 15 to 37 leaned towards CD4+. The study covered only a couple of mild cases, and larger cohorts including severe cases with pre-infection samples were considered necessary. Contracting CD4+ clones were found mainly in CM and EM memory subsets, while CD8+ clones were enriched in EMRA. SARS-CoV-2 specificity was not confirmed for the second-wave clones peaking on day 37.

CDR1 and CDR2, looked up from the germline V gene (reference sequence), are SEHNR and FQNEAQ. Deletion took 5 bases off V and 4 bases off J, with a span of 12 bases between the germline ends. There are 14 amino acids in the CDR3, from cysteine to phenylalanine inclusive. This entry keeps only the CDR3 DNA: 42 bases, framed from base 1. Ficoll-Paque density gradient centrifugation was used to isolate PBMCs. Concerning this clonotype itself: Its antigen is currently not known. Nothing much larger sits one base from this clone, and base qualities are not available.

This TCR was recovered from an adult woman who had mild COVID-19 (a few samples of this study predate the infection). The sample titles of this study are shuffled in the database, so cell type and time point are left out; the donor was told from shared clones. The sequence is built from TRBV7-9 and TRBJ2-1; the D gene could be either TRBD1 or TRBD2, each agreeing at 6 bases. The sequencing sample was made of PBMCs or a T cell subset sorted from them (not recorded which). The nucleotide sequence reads TGTGCCAGCAGCCAGCGAGGGGGGTACAATGAGCAGTTCTTC. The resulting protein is CASSQRGGYNEQFF.